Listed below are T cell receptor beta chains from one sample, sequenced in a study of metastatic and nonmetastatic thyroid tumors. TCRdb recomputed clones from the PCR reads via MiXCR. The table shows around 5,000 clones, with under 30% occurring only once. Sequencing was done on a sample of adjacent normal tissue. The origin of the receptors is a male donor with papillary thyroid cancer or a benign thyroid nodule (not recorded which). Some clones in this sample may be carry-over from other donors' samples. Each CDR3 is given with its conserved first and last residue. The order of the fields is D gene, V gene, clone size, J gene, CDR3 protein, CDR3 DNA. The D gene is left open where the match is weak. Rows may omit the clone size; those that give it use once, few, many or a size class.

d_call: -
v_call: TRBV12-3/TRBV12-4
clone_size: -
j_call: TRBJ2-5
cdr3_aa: CASSPGETQYF
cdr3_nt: TGTGCCAGCAGCCCCGGGGAGACCCAGTACTTC

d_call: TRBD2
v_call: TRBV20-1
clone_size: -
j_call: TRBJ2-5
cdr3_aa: CSARLDAGGGAKETQYF
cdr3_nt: TGCAGTGCTAGACTGGATGCGGGAGGGGGGGCCAAAGAGACCCAGTACTTC

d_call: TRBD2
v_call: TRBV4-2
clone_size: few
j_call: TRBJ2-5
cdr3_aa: CASSQENGVAGGRQETQYF
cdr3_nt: TGTGCCAGCAGCCAAGAGAACGGGGTAGCGGGGGGAAGGCAAGAGACCCAGTACTTC

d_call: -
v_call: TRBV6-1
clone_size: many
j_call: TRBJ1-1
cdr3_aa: CASRGDQFSAFF
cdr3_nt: TGTGCCAGCAGGGGTGACCAGTTTTCGGCTTTCTTT

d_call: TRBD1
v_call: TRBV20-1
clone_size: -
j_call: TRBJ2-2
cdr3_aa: CSARDVEGAVNTGELFF
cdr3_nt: TGCAGTGCTAGAGACGTAGAGGGGGCCGTTAACACCGGGGAGCTGTTTTTT

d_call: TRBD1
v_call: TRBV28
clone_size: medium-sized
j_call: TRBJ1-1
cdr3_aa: CASRYQTTGGPEAFF
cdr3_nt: TGTGCCAGCAGGTATCAGACGACAGGGGGGCCTGAAGCTTTCTTT

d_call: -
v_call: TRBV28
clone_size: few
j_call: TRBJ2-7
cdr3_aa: CASSQLLGTTAYEQYF
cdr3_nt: TGTGCCAGCAGTCAGCTTTTGGGGACCACCGCCTACGAGCAGTACTTC

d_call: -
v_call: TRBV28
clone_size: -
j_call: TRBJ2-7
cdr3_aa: CASTGWADYEQYF
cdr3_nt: TGTGCCAGCACCGGTTGGGCTGACTACGAGCAGTACTTC

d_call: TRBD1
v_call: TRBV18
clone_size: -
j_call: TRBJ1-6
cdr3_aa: CASSSGQGARSPLHF
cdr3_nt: TGTGCCAGCTCTTCTGGGCAGGGGGCAAGGTCACCCCTCCACTTT

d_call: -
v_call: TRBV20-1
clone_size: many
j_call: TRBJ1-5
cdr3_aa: CSARFAGDQPQHF
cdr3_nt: TGCAGTGCTAGATTTGCAGGGGATCAGCCCCAGCATTTT

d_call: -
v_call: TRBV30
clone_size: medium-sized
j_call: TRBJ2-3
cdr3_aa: CAWDRGTTDTQYF
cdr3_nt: TGTGCCTGGGACCGCGGGACCACAGATACGCAGTATTTT

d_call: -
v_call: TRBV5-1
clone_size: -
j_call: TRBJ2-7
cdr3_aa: CASSAGHDGYEQYF
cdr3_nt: TGCGCCAGCAGCGCGGGTCATGATGGCTACGAGCAGTACTTC

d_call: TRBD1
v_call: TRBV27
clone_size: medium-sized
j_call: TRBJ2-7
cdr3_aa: CASSLKGQLTYEQYF
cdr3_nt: TGTGCCAGCAGCCTTAAGGGACAGCTTACCTACGAGCAGTACTTC

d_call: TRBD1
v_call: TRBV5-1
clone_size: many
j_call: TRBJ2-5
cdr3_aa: CASSFGGQGAETQYF
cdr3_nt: TGCGCCAGCAGCTTTGGGGGACAGGGGGCAGAGACCCAGTACTTC

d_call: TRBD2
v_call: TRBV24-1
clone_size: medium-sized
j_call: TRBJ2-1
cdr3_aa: CATSHASGRAHNEQFF
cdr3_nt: TGTGCCACCAGCCACGCTAGCGGGAGGGCTCACAATGAGCAGTTCTTC

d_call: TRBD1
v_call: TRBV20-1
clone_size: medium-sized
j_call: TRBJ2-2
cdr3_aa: CSAMGTGGTGELFF
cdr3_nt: TGCAGTGCTATGGGGACAGGGGGCACCGGGGAGCTGTTTTTT

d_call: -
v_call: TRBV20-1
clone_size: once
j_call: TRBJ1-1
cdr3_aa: CSARRYSNTEAFF
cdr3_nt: TGCAGTGCTAGAAGGTACTCGAACACTGAAGCCTTCTTT

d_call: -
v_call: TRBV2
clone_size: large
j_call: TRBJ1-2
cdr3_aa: CASSIGPSGFYGYTF
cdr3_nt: TGTGCCAGCAGTATTGGACCCTCCGGGTTCTATGGCTACACCTTC

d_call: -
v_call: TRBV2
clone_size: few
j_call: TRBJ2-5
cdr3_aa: CASSGRQQETQYF
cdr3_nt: TGTGCCAGCAGTGGACGTCAGCAGGAGACCCAGTACTTC

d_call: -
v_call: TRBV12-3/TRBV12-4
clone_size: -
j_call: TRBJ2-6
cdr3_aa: CASSLKASHSGANVLTF
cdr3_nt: TGTGCCAGCAGTTTAAAGGCTAGCCACTCTGGGGCCAACGTCCTGACTTTC

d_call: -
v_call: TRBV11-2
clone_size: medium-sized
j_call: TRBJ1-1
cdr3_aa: CASSLLGEGTEAFF
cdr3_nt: TGTGCCAGCAGCTTATTAGGGGAAGGTACTGAAGCTTTCTTT

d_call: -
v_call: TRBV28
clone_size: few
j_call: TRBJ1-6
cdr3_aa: CASSLYLAGASPLHF
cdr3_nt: TGTGCCAGCAGTTTATATCTCGCAGGGGCTTCACCCCTCCACTTT

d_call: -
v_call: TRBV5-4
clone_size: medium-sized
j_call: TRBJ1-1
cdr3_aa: CASSFSAGTSNTEAFF
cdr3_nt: TGTGCCAGCAGCTTCTCTGCCGGGACATCGAACACTGAAGCTTTCTTT

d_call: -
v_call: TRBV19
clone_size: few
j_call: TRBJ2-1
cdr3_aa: CASSIQGFNEQFF
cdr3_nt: TGTGCCAGTAGTATCCAGGGATTCAATGAGCAGTTCTTC

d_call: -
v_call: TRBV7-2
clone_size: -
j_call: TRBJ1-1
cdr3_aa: CASSSYTDVAAFF
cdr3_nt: TGTGCCAGCAGCTCATACACCGACGTCGCGGCTTTCTTT

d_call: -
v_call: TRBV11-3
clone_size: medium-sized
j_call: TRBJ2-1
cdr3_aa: CASSFGLMEAQFF
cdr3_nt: TGTGCCAGCAGCTTCGGACTCATGGAAGCGCAGTTCTTC

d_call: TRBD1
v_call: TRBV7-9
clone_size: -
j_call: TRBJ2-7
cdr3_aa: CASSVSGTGHYEQYF
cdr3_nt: TGTGCCAGCAGCGTATCCGGGACAGGTCACTACGAGCAGTACTTC

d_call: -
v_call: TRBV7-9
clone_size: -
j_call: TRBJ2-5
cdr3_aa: CASSSPWIGETKYF
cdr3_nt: TGTGCCAGCAGCTCCCCGTGGATCGGGGAGACCAAGTACTTC

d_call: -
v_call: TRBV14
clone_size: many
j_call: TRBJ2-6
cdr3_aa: CASSQYRQAYF
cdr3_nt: TGTGCCAGCAGCCAATATAGACAGGCCTATTTC

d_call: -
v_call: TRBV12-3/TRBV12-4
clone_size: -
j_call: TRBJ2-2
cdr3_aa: CASIFTLLNTGELFF
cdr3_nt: TGTGCCAGCATTTTCACCCTCCTGAACACCGGGGAGCTGTTTTTT

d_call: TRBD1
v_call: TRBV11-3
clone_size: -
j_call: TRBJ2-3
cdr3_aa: CASRTGQGEKDTQYF
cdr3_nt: TGTGCCAGCAGAACGGGACAGGGGGAGAAAGATACGCAGTATTTT

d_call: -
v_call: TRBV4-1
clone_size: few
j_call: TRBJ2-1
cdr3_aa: CASSRVGLRNEQFF
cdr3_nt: TGCGCCAGCAGCCGGGTGGGGTTAAGGAATGAGCAGTTCTTC

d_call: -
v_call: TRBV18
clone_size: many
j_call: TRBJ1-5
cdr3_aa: CASSPGANQPQHF
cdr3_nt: TGTGCCAGCTCACCGGGGGCGAATCAGCCCCAGCATTTT

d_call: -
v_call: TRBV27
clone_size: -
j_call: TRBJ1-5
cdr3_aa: CASSPRQILNQPQHF
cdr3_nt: TGTGCCAGCAGTCCGAGACAGATTCTCAATCAGCCCCAGCATTTT

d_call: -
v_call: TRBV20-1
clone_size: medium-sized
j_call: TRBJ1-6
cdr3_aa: CSATSGENSPLHF
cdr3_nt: TGCAGTGCAACGTCAGGGGAGAATTCACCCCTCCACTTT

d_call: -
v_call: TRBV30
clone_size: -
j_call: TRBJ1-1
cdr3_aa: CAYWAGPRAEAFF
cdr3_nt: TGTGCCTACTGGGCGGGACCCCGTGCTGAAGCTTTCTTT

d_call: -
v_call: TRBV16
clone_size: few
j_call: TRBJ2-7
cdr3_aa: CASSQAGSSYEQYF
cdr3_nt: TGTGCCAGCAGCCAAGCAGGTTCTTCCTACGAGCAGTACTTC

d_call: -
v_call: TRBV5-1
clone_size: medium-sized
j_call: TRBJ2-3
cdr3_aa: CASSLGRYLGDTQYF
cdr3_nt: TGCGCCAGCAGCTTGGGACGATATTTAGGAGATACGCAGTATTTT

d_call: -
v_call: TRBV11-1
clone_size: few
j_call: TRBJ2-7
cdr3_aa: CASTHPSGYEQYF
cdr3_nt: TGTGCCAGCACCCACCCCAGCGGCTACGAGCAGTACTTC

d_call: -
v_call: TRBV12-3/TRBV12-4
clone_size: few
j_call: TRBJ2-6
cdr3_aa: CASSFGGSGANVLTF
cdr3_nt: TGTGCCAGCAGTTTTGGAGGCTCTGGGGCCAACGTCCTGACTTTC

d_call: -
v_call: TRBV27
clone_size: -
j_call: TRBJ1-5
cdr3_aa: CASAQVLNQPQHF
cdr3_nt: TGTGCCAGCGCTCAGGTGTTAAATCAGCCCCAGCATTTT

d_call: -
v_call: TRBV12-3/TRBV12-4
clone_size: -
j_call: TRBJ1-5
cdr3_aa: CASSFLGSNQPQHF
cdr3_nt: TGTGCCAGCAGTTTTCTCGGTAGCAATCAGCCCCAGCATTTT